Included here is one TCR beta chain sequence, with context. These data belong to a study of blood T cell repertoires in COVID-19. Study details: Researchers got acute and convalescent COVID-19 samples from the United States, Italy and Spain. PBMCs, B-cell-depleted T cells, or T cells provided the cDNA or gDNA that made up the material.

The authors' processing: Reference gene primer amplification in the assay estimated nucleated cell counts. Some clones are missing from TCRdb's copy, which holds only in-frame ones; the method was immunoSEQ multiplex PCR. V and J calls and clone size are those listed in that table; D and trimming were worked out from the DNA. This repertoire shows 60,000 to 65,000 clones, 90% found once; its top ten account for just under 8.5%. Germline V gene lookup returns CDR1 MNHEY and CDR2 SVGEGT. J was trimmed by 4 bases and V by 5 bases; bases with no gene match: 6. There are 16 residues in the CDR3. This clonotype originated in a human donor with active COVID-19. The donor label of this sample is uncertain. The rearrangement joins TRBV6-2 or TRBV6-3 to TRBJ2-2; 11 nucleotides line up with TRBD2. The sequencing input was peripheral blood. Here the CDR3 DNA reads TGTGCCAGCAGTATCCGACTAGCGGGGACCACCGGGGAGCTGTTTTTT. Protein product: CASSIRLAGTTGELFF.